The 21 T cell receptor beta chains below all came from one sample that was sequenced in a study of T cells in narcolepsy. TCRdb's table, derived via immunoSEQ multiplex PCR, lists solely in-frame clones and lacks some. The sample carries some 22,000 clones, almost 85% recorded once. The sample taken for sequencing was memory (CD45RA-) CD4+ T cells from blood. The receptor source for this set is a human donor in good health.

V and J are TRBV4-2 and TRBJ1-4; 10 bases map to TRBD1. V shed 2 bases, J shed 6 bases, and the junction held 6 bases outside the gene matches. Germline CDR1 reads LGHNA; CDR2 reads YNFKEQ. The CDR3 extends over 16 amino acids. As DNA, the CDR3 is TGTGCCAGCAGCCAACCGTCGGGACAGGGGTATGAAAAACTGTTTTTT. Residues: CASSQPSGQGYEKLFF.

This clone came up a few times. Distinct nucleotide sequences in the sample also encode this CDR3. The chain is built from TRBV28 and TRBJ2-1, with a weak D call TRBD1 (5 bases). This CDR3 spans 14 amino acids. V was shortened by 5 bases and J by 5 bases, with 13 bases between the two germline ends. Germline CDR1 is MDHEN and CDR2 is SYDVKM. The CDR3 DNA follows: TGTGCCAGCAGTGGGGCAGGGCCCAACAATGAGCAGTTCTTC. Translated, it gives CASSGAGPNNEQFF.

The chain has TRBV7-2 and TRBJ1-2, with TRBD1 matching 10 bases. The CDR3 sequence is 14 residues long. The J segment lost 8 bases and the V segment lost 6 bases, leaving 9 bases of the junction unmatched. CDR1 SGHTA and CDR2 FQGNSA come from the germline V gene. The CDR3 here is CASRLGTGEWGYTF. In nucleotides, the CDR3 is TGTGCCAGCAGACTCGGGACAGGGGAGTGGGGCTACACCTTC.

V usage is TRBV18 and J usage is TRBJ2-1, with TRBD1 matching over 8 bases. CDR3 length: 14 residues. Germline CDR1 reads KGHSH; CDR2 reads LQKENI. Trimming at V came to 4 bases and at J to 8 bases, leaving 7 bases not matched to a gene. CDR3 in DNA: TGTGCCAGCTCACGAGACAGGGGATTCGATGAGCAGTTCTTC. Encoded protein: CASSRDRGFDEQFF.

The chain employs TRBV28 and TRBJ1-6, with D unclear. Trimming shortened V by 6 bases and J by 3 bases, and 6 bases separated the two germline ends. Germline V gene sequence: CDR1 MDHEN, CDR2 SYDVKM. The CDR3 has 13 residues. The CDR3 loop reads CASSRYYNSPLHF. The CDR3 coding sequence is TGTGCCAGCAGCCGGTACTATAATTCACCCCTCCACTTT.

The chain couples TRBV7-8 to TRBJ1-1; possibly TRBD1 for D (5 bases). The V and J ends lost 6 bases and 4 bases respectively, with 18 bases between them. The CDR3 is 15 amino acids. CDR1 is SGHVS, CDR2 FQNEAQ, per germline. The CDR3 is CASRRGGPRGTEAFF. Here the CDR3 DNA reads TGTGCCAGCAGACGGGGGGGACCCCGGGGCACTGAAGCTTTCTTT.

This chain uses TRBV4-1 with TRBJ1-5; 7 nucleotides align to TRBD1. The V and J ends lost 2 bases and 6 bases, in that order; junction bases with no gene match: 7. Germline V gene data show CDR1 as MGHRA and CDR2 as YSYEKL. This CDR3 contains 15 residues. The CDR3 is CASSQLVGQSQPQHF. The CDR3 DNA is TGCGCCAGCAGCCAATTGGTGGGACAGTCTCAGCCCCAGCATTTT.

The rearrangement joins TRBV7-2 to TRBJ2-1; D not resolved. The CDR3 runs 17 residues. Per germline, CDR1 SGHTA and CDR2 FQGNSA. With 1 base removed from V and 0 bases from J, the gap between germline ends came to 13 bases. CDR3 in DNA: TGTGCCAGCAGCTTAGATTCTCGCGATAGCTCCTACAATGAGCAGTTCTTC. Protein product: CASSLDSRDSSYNEQFF.

This clone was counted between two and nine times. The rearrangement uses TRBV7-9 and TRBJ1-5, with D maybe TRBD1 (5 bases). The CDR3 spans 16 residues. V was trimmed by 4 bases and J by 2 bases, leaving 15 bases between them. Germline-derived CDR1 and CDR2 are SEHNR and FQNEAQ (reference sequence). The CDR3 nucleotides read TGTGCCAGCAGCTCCTATAGGGGTCGGGGCAATCAGCCCCAGCATTTT. Residues: CASSSYRGRGNQPQHF.

The genes are TRBV4-3 and TRBJ1-1; 7 bases map to TRBD1. Germline assignment: CDR1 LGHNA and CDR2 YSLEER. This CDR3 region has 16 residues. The V segment lost 4 bases and the J segment 5 bases; nucleotides outside the gene matches: 13. This chain's CDR3 is CASSPSGAGGKTEAFF. The CDR3 nucleotides read TGCGCCAGCAGCCCTTCAGGGGCAGGGGGGAAAACTGAAGCTTTCTTT.

The V and J genes are TRBV6-6 and TRBJ2-2; D is possibly TRBD2 (6 bases). Germline CDR1 MNHNY, CDR2 SVGAGI (reference sequence). The CDR3 is made up of 15 amino acids. Deletions cut 5 bases from V and 3 bases from J, with 13 bases between. The DNA for the CDR3 is TGTGCCAGCAGTGGATCGGGACTTCACACCGGGGAGCTGTTTTTT. The encoded protein is CASSGSGLHTGELFF.

The chain couples TRBV6-5 to TRBJ1-5; no clear D. Trimming cost V 5 bases and J 0 bases, with 11 bases left between them. The CDR3 has 15 residues. Per germline, CDR1 MNHEY and CDR2 SVGAGI. The CDR3 loop reads CASSPQSRSNQPQHF. The CDR3 DNA sequence: TGTGCCAGCAGTCCCCAGAGTCGTAGCAATCAGCCCCAGCATTTT.

The chain has TRBV29-1 and TRBJ2-1; D may match TRBD1 or TRBD2 (5 bases each). This CDR3 comprises 14 residues. V dropped 3 bases and J dropped 0 bases, with 9 bases sitting between them. From germline, CDR1 is SQVTM and CDR2 ANQGSEA. The CDR3 reads CSVEGESSYNEQFF. CDR3 bases: TGCAGCGTTGAGGGGGAGAGCTCCTACAATGAGCAGTTCTTC.

The gene calls are TRBV19 and TRBJ2-2; D remains unclear. V dropped 4 bases and J dropped 1 base, with 1 base sitting between them. This CDR3 contains 12 residues. Looked up from germline, CDR1 is LNHDA and CDR2 is SQIVND (reference sequence). The CDR3 region is CASSRNTGELFF. The CDR3 DNA reads as TGTGCCAGTAGTAGGAACACCGGGGAGCTGTTTTTT.

The chain carries TRBV5-4 and TRBJ2-3, with 7 bases aligning to TRBD1. This CDR3 has 15 amino acids. Germline assignment: CDR1 SGHNT and CDR2 YYREEE (reference sequence). Trimming removed 2 bases from V and 0 bases from J; junction bases left unmatched: 3. The CDR3 sequence is CASSFTGASTDTQYF. In nucleotides, the CDR3 is TGTGCCAGCAGCTTCACAGGGGCCAGCACAGATACGCAGTATTTT.

The V and J genes are TRBV2 and TRBJ2-1; the D is unclear. The V end was cut by 5 bases, the J end by 0 bases, with 11 bases between. This CDR3 has 15 residues. Germline CDR1 SNHLY, CDR2 FYNNEI. The CDR3: CASSRDGNSYNEQFF. DNA of the CDR3: TGTGCCAGCAGTCGTGACGGTAACTCCTACAATGAGCAGTTCTTC. Full variable domain (rest looked up from reference TRBV2 and TRBJ2-1): EPEVTQTPSHQVTQMGQEVILRCVPISNHLYFYWYRQILGQKVEFLVSFYNNEISEKSEIFDDQFSVERPDGSNFTLKIRSTKLEDSAMYFCASSRDGNSYNEQFFGPGTRLTVL.

V is TRBV6-5 and J is TRBJ1-3; D is uncertain. Germline CDR1 MNHEY, CDR2 SVGAGI. The CDR3 contains 14 residues. V lost 6 bases, J lost 0 bases, and 9 bases lay in between. In DNA form, the CDR3 reads TGTGCCAGCAGCCCCCAGGTCTCTGGAAACACCATATATTTT. Translating gives CASSPQVSGNTIYF.

The chain links TRBV7-2 to TRBJ1-2; D unclear. CDR1 is SGHTA and CDR2 is FQGNSA in the germline V gene. The CDR3 sequence is 12 residues long. V dropped 5 bases and J dropped 3 bases, with 7 bases sitting between them. In DNA form, the CDR3 reads TGTGCCAGCAGCCTATGGGACTATGGCTACACCTTC. Its translation: CASSLWDYGYTF.

The chain is built from TRBV6-5 and TRBJ1-1; D ambiguous. The CDR3 has 15 residues. The V gene lost 3 bases and the J gene lost 0 bases, with 11 bases spanning the gap. The V gene's germline CDR1 is MNHEY and CDR2 SVGAGI. CDR3 amino acids: CASSYDGRMNTEAFF. CDR3 DNA: TGTGCCAGCAGTTATGACGGACGGATGAACACTGAAGCTTTCTTT.

This clone was picked up one time. J is TRBJ2-2 and V is TRBV7-8; D may be TRBD1 or TRBD2 (5 bases each). CDR3 length equals 15 residues. V lost 4 bases to trimming and J lost 0 bases, with 9 bases between them. Germline CDR1 SGHVS, CDR2 FQNEAQ. The CDR3 reads CASSSGASNTGELFF. CDR3 nucleotide sequence: TGTGCCAGCAGCTCCGGGGCCTCGAACACCGGGGAGCTGTTTTTT.

The J gene is TRBJ1-1, the V gene TRBV7-9; no clear D gene. V was clipped by 5 bases and J by 8 bases, with 9 bases between them. The CDR3 contains 11 residues. Germline lookup yields CDR1 SEHNR and CDR2 FQNEAQ (reference sequence). CDR3: CASSLDREAFF. The CDR3 bases are TGTGCCAGCAGCCTTGACCGAGAAGCTTTCTTT.